The 26 T cell receptor beta chains listed next were all sequenced from one sample in a study of T-cell reconstitution after alpha-beta-depleted transplantation in children (dated by TCRdb to the mid-2010s). Libraries were made using PCR. Sequencing was carried out with an Illumina HiSeq 2500. TCR libraries were prepared with molecular barcoding, using unique molecular identifiers to normalize TCRbeta repertoire quantification. TCRdb reanalyzed the raw reads on its own, using fastp at Q25 for trimming and MiXCR for clone calling, and kept in-frame beta chains. Here each entry gathers all rows of one CDR3 protein and keeps the most common genes and DNA. The sample table holds approximately 99,000 distinct CDR3 sequences, of which 5% to 7% were seen once. Of the sample, more than 20% is held by the ten largest clones. Sample treatment or condition, as interpreted from the label and publication: allogeneic hematopoietic cell transplantation with graft depleted of TCRalphabeta T cells and CD19 B cells.

The specimen was PBMCs, mostly from graft donor cells, collected 360 days after TCRalphabeta/CD19-depleted stem cell transplant. The receptors stem from a male patient between 2 and 15 years old who had a stem cell transplant for acute lymphoblastic leukemia, so the T cells may come from the graft donor.

This clonotype was counted many times. V gene TRBV7-8 combines with J gene TRBJ1-4; possible D gene TRBD1, 5 bases. V gave up 0 bases and J gave up 8 bases, with 10 bases separating them. This CDR3 is built from 14 residues. Germline lookup yields CDR1 SGHVS and CDR2 FQNEAQ. The CDR3 nucleotides read TGTGCCAGCAGCTTAGCGGGGCGCAACGAAAAACTGTTTTTT. Its protein is CASSLAGRNEKLFF.

As regards this clonotype: One end of the junction varies from germline; a read error may be responsible. The DNA for the CDR3 is TGTGCCGGCAGTTACGGGGCAGGGAGCTCCTACGAGCAGTACTTC. Translated: CAGSYGAGSSYEQYF. The chain employs TRBV6-2 or TRBV6-3 and TRBJ2-7; D possibly matches TRBD1 or TRBD2 (5 bases each). Germline CDR1 reads MNHEY; CDR2 reads SVGEGT. The CDR3 loop spans 15 amino acids.

This clonotype was detected only a few times. J is TRBJ2-7 and V is TRBV3-1; possibly TRBD2 for D (6 bases). Germline V gene data show CDR1 as LGHDT and CDR2 as YNNKEL (reference sequence). Trimming removed 4 bases from V and 3 bases from J, with 16 bases in between. This CDR3 has 15 amino acids. CDR3 sequence (DNA): TGTGCCAGCAGCCCCCTCGGGGCGGGGAACTACGAGCAGTACTTC. It translates to CASSPLGAGNYEQYF.

This clonotype was counted at least ten times. The V call is TRBV29-1, the J call TRBJ2-7, with D possibly matching TRBD2 (7 bases). CDR3 length: 12 amino acids. Germline V gene data show CDR1 as SQVTM and CDR2 as ANQGSEA. The V end lost 5 bases, the J end lost 5 bases, and 13 bases lay between the germline ends. The CDR3 nucleotides read TGCAGCGTTCGCGGGGGCCCCCACGAGCAGTACTTC. Its translation is CSVRGGPHEQYF.

The J gene is TRBJ1-2, the V gene TRBV24-1; D gene ambiguous. V was shortened by 3 bases and J by 0 bases, with 19 bases between the two germline ends. The CDR3 has 18 residues. Germline CDR1 KGHDR, CDR2 SFDVKD. The CDR3 here is CATSDPKRRASANYGYTF. In DNA form, the CDR3 reads TGTGCCACCAGTGATCCCAAGCGGAGGGCCTCCGCTAACTATGGCTACACCTTC.

This clonotype has just one count. A much larger clone sits a single nucleotide away, making a read error possible. V is TRBV15 and J is TRBJ1-2, with D maybe TRBD1 (5 bases). V was shortened by 1 base and J by 1 base, with 16 bases between the two germline ends. Germline CDR1 reads LNHNV; CDR2 reads YYDKDF (reference sequence). The CDR3 spans 17 residues. The CDR3 bases are TGTGCCACCAGCAGAGTTTGGAGGACACGGAGTAACTATGGCTACACCTTC. It yields the protein CATSRVWRTRSNYGYTF.

This chain links TRBV6-2 or TRBV6-3 with TRBJ2-5; TRBD2 might be the D (6 bases). CDR3 length: 16 residues. Germline loops: CDR1 MNHEY, CDR2 SVGEGT. The ends were cut back, 3 bases at V and 2 bases at J, with 16 bases in the middle. The CDR3 DNA follows: TGTGCCAGCAGTTATCCCCCGGGACTGCTACAAGAGACCCAGTACTTC. Encoded protein: CASSYPPGLLQETQYF.

This clonotype has ten or more counts. Written as DNA, the CDR3 is TGCGCCAGCAGCTTGGAGGGACAGGGCCTTAAAAACATTCAGTACTTC. Protein sequence: CASSLEGQGLKNIQYF. The chain links TRBV5-1 to TRBJ2-4; 9 bases are shared with TRBD1. CDR3 length: 16 amino acids. Looked up from germline, CDR1 is SGHRS and CDR2 is YFSETQ. Trimming at V came to 0 bases and at J to 4 bases, leaving 5 bases not matched to a gene.

This clonotype has more than one count but fewer than ten. The V gene is TRBV7-2, the J gene TRBJ1-1; 12 nucleotides line up with TRBD1. CDR3 length equals 16 residues. CDR1 and CDR2 (germline): SGHTA, FQGNSA. J gave up 4 bases and V 2 bases, and 5 bases lay outside the gene matches. CDR3 sequence: CASSLLGQGAITEAFF. The DNA for the CDR3 is TGTGCCAGCAGCTTACTGGGACAGGGGGCGATCACTGAAGCTTTCTTT.

The sample holds many counts of this clonotype. The J gene is TRBJ1-1, the V gene TRBV25-1; perhaps TRBD1 as D (5 bases). There are 14 residues in the CDR3. Trimming removed 4 bases from V and 0 bases from J, with 9 bases in between. Germline V lookup: CDR1 MGHDK, CDR2 SYGVNS. The CDR3 spells CASSVPTVNTEAFF. The DNA of the CDR3 is TGTGCCAGCAGTGTCCCGACAGTGAACACTGAAGCTTTCTTT.

This clonotype occurred a few times. The chain uses TRBV7-8 and TRBJ1-5; D remains ambiguous. Deletions cut 4 bases from V and 1 base from J, with 26 bases between. The CDR3 is made up of 20 amino acids. The germline V gene has CDR1 SGHVS and CDR2 FQNEAQ. The CDR3 nucleotides are TGTGCCAGCAGCTCGGGTGGGTGGGGATCTCACGGCGGGAGCAATCAGCCCCAGCATTTT. Translation gives CASSSGGWGSHGGSNQPQHF.

The genes are TRBV3-1 and TRBJ2-1, with 11 bases fitting TRBD2. V was clipped by 11 bases and J by 2 bases; unmatched bases: 17. This CDR3 region has 18 residues. CDR1 LGHDT and CDR2 YNNKEL come from the germline V gene (reference sequence). CDR3 loop: CACCQDFPSGGTYNEQFF. The CDR3 nucleotides read TGTGCCTGCTGCCAGGATTTCCCTAGCGGGGGGACCTACAATGAGCAGTTCTTC.

CDR3 sequence reads: CASRPDRYLGYTF. In DNA form, the CDR3 reads TGTGCCAGCAGACCCGACAGGTATTTAGGCTACACCTTC. The chain carries TRBV6-5 and TRBJ1-2; perhaps TRBD1 as D (6 bases). The germline gives CDR1 MNHEY, CDR2 SVGAGI. Trimming left V 6 bases short and J 8 bases short, with 16 bases between. CDR3 length equals 13 residues.

As concerns this clonotype: A read error may explain this, as a much larger clone is one base away. The genes are TRBV10-3 and TRBJ2-2; D is undetermined. Germline values: CDR1 ENHRY, CDR2 SYGVKD. This CDR3 is 16 amino acids long. Deletions cut 0 bases from V and 0 bases from J, with 8 bases between. In nucleotides, the CDR3 is TGTGCCATCAGTGAGTCGAAGGGTTCGAACACCGGGGAGCTGTTTTTT. It translates to CAISESKGSNTGELFF.

This clonotype was counted a few times. The chain couples TRBV7-2 to TRBJ2-7, with TRBD1 identical over 10 bases. V lost 2 bases, J lost 5 bases, and 6 bases stayed unmatched. Germline-derived CDR1 and CDR2 are SGHTA and FQGNSA. This CDR3 contains 15 residues. The CDR3 protein is CASSLSGTGDHEQYF. The CDR3, as DNA: TGTGCCAGCAGCTTATCCGGGACAGGGGACCACGAGCAGTACTTC. Variable domain in full (rest from reference TRBV7-2 and TRBJ2-7): GAGVSQSPSNKVTEKGKDVELRCDPISGHTALYWYRQSLGQGLEFLIYFQGNSAPDKSGLPSDRFSAERTGGSVSTLTIQRTQQEDSAVYLCASSLSGTGDHEQYFGPGTRLTVT.

This clonotype appeared many times. This rearrangement joins TRBV20-1 to TRBJ2-1; TRBD2 might be the D (5 bases). The V and J ends lost 5 bases and 5 bases respectively, with 13 bases between them. CDR3 length: 13 amino acids. Looked up from germline, CDR1 is DFQATT and CDR2 is SNEGSKA (reference sequence). The CDR3 here is CSALSGVHNEQFF. The CDR3 nucleotides are TGCAGTGCTCTCAGCGGAGTACACAATGAGCAGTTCTTC.

The chain has TRBV27 and TRBJ2-7; D not resolved. The germline V gene has CDR1 MNHEY and CDR2 SMNVEV (reference sequence). V shed 0 bases and J shed 1 base, with 7 bases lying between them. This CDR3 is built from 14 residues. The CDR3 nucleotides read TGTGCCAGCAGTTTATCTGGGCAGTCCTACGAGCAGTACTTC. It is translated as CASSLSGQSYEQYF.

The sample holds many counts of this clonotype. The chain combines TRBV12-3 or TRBV12-4 with TRBJ2-7, with D maybe TRBD1 (6 bases). Trimming stripped 7 bases from V and 3 bases from J, with 16 bases between. The length of the CDR3 is 14 residues. The CDR3 DNA reads as TGTGCCAGCATTACCCGGGACAAGTACTACGAGCAGTACTTC. As protein: CASITRDKYYEQYF.

This clonotype has just a few counts. The rearrangement uses TRBV7-2 and TRBJ1-2, with TRBD1 identical over 9 bases. V shed 2 bases and J 6 bases; nucleotides not matched to a gene: 7. Germline assignment: CDR1 SGHTA and CDR2 FQGNSA. The CDR3 loop spans 15 amino acids. The CDR3 DNA sequence: TGTGCCAGCAGCTTACGCCGGGACAGGGTGAATGGCTACACCTTC. This translates into CASSLRRDRVNGYTF.

Many counts were recorded for this clonotype. V usage is TRBV6-2 or TRBV6-3 and J usage is TRBJ2-7; D is undetermined. V lost 4 bases to trimming and J lost 3 bases, with 4 bases between them. The CDR3 consists of 11 residues. Germline loops: CDR1 MNHEY, CDR2 SVGEGT. The CDR3 region is CASSWGYEQYF. Written as DNA, the CDR3 is TGTGCCAGCAGTTGGGGCTACGAGCAGTACTTC.

The chain recombines TRBV7-9 with TRBJ2-7, with D unclear. The CDR3 has 12 amino acids. In germline, CDR1 is SEHNR, CDR2 FQNEAQ (reference sequence). Trimming took 1 base from V and 2 from J, leaving 3 bases between them. DNA for the CDR3: TGTGCCAGCAGCTTAGTCCCCTACGAGCAGTACTTC. The encoded protein is CASSLVPYEQYF.

This clonotype was observed many times. An end of the junction does not agree with germline; a read error may underlie this. The rearrangement joins TRBV4-3 to TRBJ2-7; 8 bases line up with TRBD2. The germline CDR1 and CDR2 sequences are LGHNA and YSLEER. The CDR3 contains 16 residues. In nucleotides, the CDR3 is TGCGCCAGCAGCAAAGAGCTGTCGGGAGGGCGGTACGAGCAGTACTTC. This encodes CASSKELSGGRYEQYF.

A few counts support this clonotype. The V call is TRBV6-6, the J call TRBJ1-5; a possible D gene is TRBD1 (5 bases). Germline V gene lookup returns CDR1 MNHNY and CDR2 SVGAGI (reference sequence). Between the trimmed V and J ends, which lost 8 bases and 3 bases, there was a span of 11 bases. The CDR3 contains 13 residues. The CDR3 nucleotides read TGTGCCAGCTTCAAAGGGGTCAATCAGCCCCAGCATTTT. Protein sequence: CASFKGVNQPQHF.

This clonotype was counted at least ten times. The chain links TRBV27 to TRBJ2-7; D possibly corresponds to TRBD1 (5 bases). Trimming shortened V by 10 bases and J by 4 bases, and 26 bases separated the two germline ends. This CDR3 spans 16 amino acids. Per germline, CDR1 MNHEY and CDR2 SMNVEV (reference sequence). The DNA for the CDR3 is TGTGCCACCAATAATAGAGGACACGGACCTTCTTACGAGCAGTACTTC. Protein: CATNNRGHGPSYEQYF.

This clonotype has at least ten counts. The V and J genes are TRBV24-1 and TRBJ2-1, with 9 nucleotides matching TRBD2. CDR1 and CDR2 from the germline V gene are KGHDR and SFDVKD. Trimming at V came to 4 bases and at J to 15 bases, leaving 9 bases not matched to a gene. This CDR3 comprises 13 residues. CDR3 amino acids: CATSEHAGGPGFF. The CDR3 DNA follows: TGTGCCACCAGTGAACACGCGGGGGGGCCGGGGTTCTTC.

This clonotype was recorded at least ten times. The rearrangement uses TRBV7-8 and TRBJ2-1, with 9 bases matching TRBD2. V dropped 1 base and J dropped 7; count of bases not matched to a gene: 8. This CDR3 has 16 amino acids. From germline, CDR1 is SGHVS and CDR2 FQNEAQ. The CDR3 DNA reads as TGTGCCAGCAGCTTAGGTGCGGGAGGGCCATGGAATGAGCAGTTCTTC. This gives the protein CASSLGAGGPWNEQFF.